This T cell receptor beta chain was sequenced in a study of shared clonotypes between healthy human individuals. Broader study findings: A handful of donors showed sharing of approximately 5% of naive CD4 clonotypes.

Naive CD4+ cells were CD45RA-selected; the remaining cells were memory. Per germline, CDR1 SGHRS and CDR2 YFSETQ. The CDR3 runs 13 residues. V lost 0 bases, J lost 6 bases, and 0 bases stayed unmatched. Comments on this clone: Its antigen is not known. Within the sample, other DNA sequences also encode this same CDR3.

The assay ran at deep level. In the source study's methods: ImmunoSEQ sequences covered only the junction and lacked quality scores; filtering therefore differed. TCRdb keeps only in-frame clones here, not all; method: immunoSEQ multiplex PCR. The V and J calls and the clone size are those of that table, but D and trimming were determined from the DNA. The sample yields fewer than 1.6 million clones, about 98.5% seen once. This chain joins TRBV5-1 and TRBJ2-3; 8 bases line up with TRBD2. The sequence was obtained from a man younger than 40 in good health. The source material was naive CD4+ T cells sorted from blood. Subset specified: CD45RA+ positively selected. CDR3 amino acids: CASSLGLADTQYF. The DNA for the CDR3 is TGCGCCAGCAGCTTGGGACTAGCGGATACGCAGTATTTT.